This TCR beta chain was profiled in a study of CD8+ T cells in alopecia areata. General study findings and limits: Sequencing of scalp samples also captures resident alphabeta T cells of normal skin.

About this clone itself: Antigen unknown.

Researchers picked out CD4+ and CD8+ T cells from PBMCs by sorting. RNA was extracted and reverse transcribed into cDNA as the sequencing template. Clones were sequenced by immunoSEQ multiplex PCR, and TCRdb holds only the in-frame ones, with some missing. The table shows 100,000 to 150,000 clones, with 45% to 50% occurring only once. Germline loops: CDR1 SQVTM, CDR2 ANQGSEA. With 6 bases clipped from V and 2 bases from J, the junction kept 10 bases outside the gene matches. The CDR3 length is 15 residues. This receptor was identified in a human donor with alopecia areata. The sequenced sample consisted of NKG2D-low CD8+ T cells sorted from blood. The rearrangement uses TRBV29-1 and TRBJ2-1, with 7 bases matching TRBD1. CDR3 coding DNA: TGCAGCGTGACAGGGTTGGGACCAACCTACAATGAGCAGTTCTTC. Translation gives CSVTGLGPTYNEQFF.